This T cell receptor (beta chain) was recovered during a study of cytomegalovirus exposure and HLA in healthy donors. Study results and caveats: Some TCR beta chains (around 180 of them) were listed as cytomegalovirus-associated.

The CDR3 consists of 11 residues. Germline CDR1 MNHNY, CDR2 SVGAGI (reference sequence). V lost 5 bases, J lost 4 bases, and 6 bases lay in between. Comment on this clone: Its antigen is unidentified.

13 Jbeta primers and 60 Vbeta primers were used for the PCR. Data came from immunoSEQ multiplex PCR; TCRdb stores just in-frame clones and leaves some out. The sample includes 95,000 to 150,000 clones, around 66% seen only once; the top ten take about 8.3%. The chain employs TRBV6-6 and TRBJ2-7, with D unresolved. This TCR came from a woman in her thirties or forties in good health and CMV-seropositive. The specimen was PBMCs. CDR3 sequence (DNA): TGTGCCAGCAGTGCACGGTACGAGCAGTACTTC. Protein: CASSARYEQYF.